This T cell receptor beta chain was sequenced in a study of T cell responses to AZD1222 COVID-19 vaccine. This CDR3 contains 17 residues. Between the trimmed V and J ends, which lost 1 base and 4 bases, there was a span of 20 bases. CDR1 and CDR2 (germline): MDHEN, SYDVKM. The protocol was immunoSEQ multiplex PCR, while the TCRdb copy is restricted to in-frame clones and leaves out a portion. The table records roughly 140,000 clones, approximately 93% of them present only once. This chain connects TRBV28 to TRBJ2-7, with D tentatively TRBD2 (6 bases). The receptor was derived from an adult who had recovered from COVID-19. The starting material was peripheral blood, obtained after recovery from COVID-19. DNA of the CDR3: TGTGCCAGCAGTTTATCGAGGGGACTGACAAGAAGGTACGAGCAGTACTTC. Its translation is CASSLSRGLTRRYEQYF.